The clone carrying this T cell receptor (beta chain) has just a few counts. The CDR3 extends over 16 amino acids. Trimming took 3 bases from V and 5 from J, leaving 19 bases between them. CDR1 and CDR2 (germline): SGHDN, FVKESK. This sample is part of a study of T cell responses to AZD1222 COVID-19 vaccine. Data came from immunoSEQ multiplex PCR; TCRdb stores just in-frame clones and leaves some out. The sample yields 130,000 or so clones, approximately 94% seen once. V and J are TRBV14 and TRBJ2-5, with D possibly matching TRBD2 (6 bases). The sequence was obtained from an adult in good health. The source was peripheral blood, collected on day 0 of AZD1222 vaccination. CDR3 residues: CASSHSPAGSWETQYF. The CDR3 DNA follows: TGTGCCAGCAGCCACTCTCCCGCCGGGAGTTGGGAGACCCAGTACTTC.